This T cell receptor (beta chain) appears in the sequencing data of a study of blood T cell repertoires in COVID-19. Study details: Material from acute and convalescent COVID-19 was sourced from the United States, Italy and Spain. T cells, B-cell-depleted T cells, or PBMCs provided the cDNA or gDNA that served as material.

The CDR3 length is 16 residues. The V and J ends lost 3 bases and 1 base, in that order; junction bases with no gene match: 4. Germline values: CDR1 KGHSH, CDR2 LQKENI. Original processing methods: Amplification of reference gene primers provided the estimated nucleated cell counts. Assay used: immunoSEQ multiplex PCR; TCRdb lists only in-frame clones, some missing. The V and J calls and clone size come from that table; D and trimming were worked out from the DNA. The sample holds 200,000 to 250,000 clones; more than 70% are singletons and the top ten take roughly 12%. The genes are TRBV18 and TRBJ1-1; 11 bases map to TRBD1. This receptor was obtained from a man at least 80 years old with acute or convalescent COVID-19. Sequencing was done on a sample of peripheral blood. CDR3 sequence reads: CASSPGQGAGNTEAFF. The CDR3 bases are TGTGCCAGCTCACCCGGACAGGGGGCTGGGAACACTGAAGCTTTCTTT.